Each of the 20 T cell receptor beta chains below was sequenced from the same sample in a study of blood T cell repertoires in COVID-19. Data came from immunoSEQ multiplex PCR; TCRdb stores just in-frame clones and leaves some out. Here the sample spans some 320,000 clones, around nine tenths being singletons. Sequenced input: peripheral blood. These receptors originate from a woman in her thirties with COVID-19, enrolled during active disease.

J is TRBJ1-1 and V is TRBV2; possible D gene TRBD1, 5 bases. V was trimmed by 2 bases and J by 3 bases, leaving 10 bases between them. Germline V lookup: CDR1 SNHLY, CDR2 FYNNEI. The CDR3 consists of 14 residues. For the CDR3, the DNA is TGTGCCAGCAGTGAAACGGGGGGAGACACTGAAGCTTTCTTT. As protein: CASSETGGDTEAFF.

This chain uses TRBV24-1 with TRBJ2-1; 9 bases agree with TRBD1. CDR3 length equals 13 residues. The J segment lost 9 bases and the V segment lost 7 bases, leaving 6 bases of the junction unmatched. CDR1 KGHDR and CDR2 SFDVKD come from the germline V gene. For the CDR3, the DNA is TGTGCCACCAGGGACAGGGGACTCCCTGAGCAGTTCTTC. Protein sequence: CATRDRGLPEQFF.

The chain links TRBV11-3 to TRBJ1-1; the D gene is possibly TRBD1 (6 bases). V was shortened by 1 base and J by 1 base, with 7 bases between the two germline ends. The CDR3 runs 14 residues. Germline-derived CDR1 and CDR2 are SGHNT and YENEEA. The DNA for the CDR3 is TGTGCCAGCAGCTTAGGAGGGGGGAACACTGAAGCTTTCTTT. It codes for CASSLGGGNTEAFF. The complete variable domain, with remaining parts taken from reference TRBV11-3 and TRBJ1-1, reads EAGVVQSPRYKIIEKKQPVAFWCNPISGHNTLYWYLQNLGQGPELLIRYENEEAVDDSQLPKDRFSAERLKGVDSTLKIQPAELGDSAVYLCASSLGGGNTEAFFGQGTRLTVV.

The genes are TRBV14 and TRBJ2-3, with no clear D. Trimming pared 2 bases from V and 2 bases from J, leaving 8 bases between. The CDR3 sequence is 14 residues long. The germline V gene encodes CDR1 SGHDN and CDR2 FVKESK. CDR3 loop: CASSQNWATDTQYF. Written as DNA, the CDR3 is TGTGCCAGCAGCCAAAACTGGGCCACAGATACGCAGTATTTT.

J is TRBJ1-1 and V is TRBV5-6; D uncertain. The CDR3 has 11 residues. CDR1 SGHDT and CDR2 YYEEEE come from the germline V gene. Trimming removed 2 bases from V and 6 bases from J, with 5 bases in between. CDR3: CASSFSAEAFF. CDR3 nucleotide sequence: TGTGCCAGCAGCTTCTCCGCTGAAGCTTTCTTT.

The chain has TRBV4-1 and TRBJ2-4, with D tentatively TRBD2 (7 bases). Germline V gene data show CDR1 as MGHRA and CDR2 as YSYEKL. This CDR3 is 14 amino acids long. With 4 bases removed from V and 9 bases from J, the gap between germline ends came to 16 bases. The CDR3 reads CASSPGGPAGIQYF. For the CDR3, the DNA is TGCGCCAGCAGCCCCGGGGGGCCGGCGGGCATTCAGTACTTC.

J is TRBJ2-5 and V is TRBV11-2; D is ambiguous. Germline values: CDR1 SGHAT, CDR2 FQNNGV. The CDR3 has 12 amino acids. V lost 0 bases, J lost 5 bases, and 4 bases lay in between. The CDR3 DNA reads as TGTGCCAGCAGCTTAGATCAGGAGACCCAGTACTTC. This gives the protein CASSLDQETQYF.

The J gene is TRBJ2-3, the V gene TRBV5-5; 8 nucleotides line up with TRBD1. V trimming: 4 bases; J trimming: 1 base; junction bases outside the gene matches: 8. Germline V gives CDR1 SGHKS, CDR2 YYEKEE (reference sequence). The CDR3 is 16 amino acids. CDR3 sequence: CASSGDRTSGTDTQYF. In nucleotides, the CDR3 is TGTGCCAGCAGCGGGGACAGGACAAGTGGCACAGATACGCAGTATTTT.

The rearrangement links TRBV5-4 to TRBJ2-7; tentative D call: TRBD1 (6 bases). CDR3 size: 14 residues. V was cut by 4 bases and J by 6 bases, with 17 bases left in between. CDR1 is SGHNT and CDR2 is YYREEE in the germline V gene (reference sequence). This chain's CDR3 is CASSDPSVGGEQYF. CDR3 nucleotides: TGTGCCAGCAGCGACCCATCCGTAGGGGGCGAGCAGTACTTC. The full variable domain, completed using reference TRBV5-4 and TRBJ2-7, is ETGVTQSPTHLIKTRGQQVTLRCSSQSGHNTVSWYQQALGQGPQFIFQYYREEENGRGNFPPRFSGLQFPNYSSELNVNALELDDSALYLCASSDPSVGGEQYFGPGTRLTVT.

V and J are TRBV5-1 and TRBJ1-2, with a weak D call TRBD1 (5 bases). Germline CDR1 and CDR2: SGHRS and YFSETQ. CDR3 size: 18 residues. The V gene lost 0 bases and the J gene lost 0 bases, with 18 bases spanning the gap. The CDR3 reads CASSLGVGGGPANYGYTF. In nucleotides, the CDR3 is TGCGCCAGCAGCTTGGGTGTGGGGGGAGGACCAGCTAACTATGGCTACACCTTC.

The chain has TRBV18 and TRBJ1-2, with D unclear. Deletions cut 1 base from V and 8 bases from J, with 17 bases between. Looked up from germline, CDR1 is KGHSH and CDR2 is LQKENI. CDR3 size: 15 residues. CDR3 bases: TGTGCCAGCTCACCACAACAAGAGTTGAGGTCCGGCTACACCTTC. Translation gives CASSPQQELRSGYTF.

This chain uses TRBV6-5 with TRBJ2-3; possible D gene TRBD2, 6 bases. Germline lookup yields CDR1 MNHEY and CDR2 SVGAGI. This CDR3 region has 15 residues. The V end was cut by 3 bases, the J end by 5 bases, with 15 bases between. The CDR3 DNA is TGTGCCAGCAGTTATGCGGGGCGCTGGGGAGATACGCAGTATTTT. Translating gives CASSYAGRWGDTQYF.

The chain has TRBV9 and TRBJ2-3; 12 bases fit TRBD2. Per the germline V gene, CDR1 is SGDLS and CDR2 is YYNGEE. With V trimmed by 4 bases and J by 1 base, 7 bases remained unmatched. This CDR3 has 17 residues. The CDR3 is CASSPRRLAGGTDTQYF. CDR3 DNA sequence: TGTGCCAGCAGCCCCCGCCGACTAGCGGGGGGCACAGATACGCAGTATTTT.

The chain employs TRBV29-1 and TRBJ1-1, with a tentative D call TRBD1 (5 bases). The CDR3 runs to 11 residues. Germline V CDR1 and CDR2: SQVTM, ANQGSEA. CDR3 sequence: CSLRGGTEAFF. The CDR3 DNA reads TGCAGTCTCCGGGGGGGCACTGAAGCTTTCTTT.

The chain links TRBV28 to TRBJ2-5, with D uncertain. The CDR3 spans 13 residues. V was trimmed by 6 bases and J by 2 bases, leaving 10 bases between them. Looked up from germline, CDR1 is MDHEN and CDR2 is SYDVKM. CDR3: CASSSQEQETQYF. The CDR3, as DNA: TGTGCCAGCAGCTCTCAGGAACAAGAGACCCAGTACTTC.

This clone was counted once. The chain carries TRBV6-6 and TRBJ1-1, with D perhaps matching TRBD1 (5 bases). Germline V gives CDR1 MNHNY, CDR2 SVGAGI (reference sequence). V was pared by 10 bases and J by 5 bases, with 11 bases between. The CDR3 consists of 11 residues. The DNA for the CDR3 is TGTGCCACAAGCGGGGGGACTGAAGCTTTCTTT. This encodes CATSGGTEAFF.

The rearrangement joins TRBV28 to TRBJ1-5; possible D gene TRBD1, 6 bases. With 5 bases removed from V and 7 bases from J, the gap between germline ends came to 15 bases. The CDR3 loop spans 14 amino acids. Per the germline V gene, CDR1 is MDHEN and CDR2 is SYDVKM. CDR3 sequence: CASSDGRGWQPQHF. CDR3 nucleotide sequence: TGTGCCAGCAGTGATGGCAGGGGTTGGCAGCCCCAGCATTTT.

The chain uses TRBV5-5 and TRBJ2-1; a possible D gene is TRBD2 (6 bases). Germline lookup yields CDR1 SGHKS and CDR2 YYEKEE (reference sequence). With 2 bases removed from V and 2 bases from J, the gap between germline ends came to 11 bases. This CDR3 comprises 15 residues. CDR3 coding DNA: TGTGCCAGCAGCTTCAGTGGAGGGGCCTACAATGAGCAGTTCTTC. This sequence encodes CASSFSGGAYNEQFF.

The genes are TRBV5-5 and TRBJ2-6, with TRBD1 matching over 7 bases. After removal of 6 bases from V and 0 bases from J, the junction contained 9 bases not matched to a gene. The CDR3 loop spans 17 amino acids. Germline CDR1 is SGHKS and CDR2 is YYEKEE (reference sequence). The CDR3 nucleotides read TGTGCCAGCAAGACGACAGGGCCCTACTCTGGGGCCAACGTCCTGACTTTC. It specifies CASKTTGPYSGANVLTF.

As for this clone: Different DNA sequences within this sample yield the same CDR3. This chain uses TRBV15 with TRBJ2-5; a weak D match, TRBD2 (5 bases). V was clipped by 0 bases and J by 2 bases, with 7 bases between them. Germline V gene data show CDR1 as LNHNV and CDR2 as YYDKDF (reference sequence). The CDR3 length is 14 residues. The CDR3, as DNA: TGTGCCACCAGCAGAGATCGGGGACAAGAGACCCAGTACTTC. Encoded protein: CATSRDRGQETQYF.